These T cell receptor beta chains were read from a single sample in a study of beta chain features in type 1 diabetes. Libraries were prepared by immunoSEQ multiplex PCR; TCRdb keeps only in-frame clonotypes and omits some of them. The table records about 150,000 clones, 10% of them present only once. The sample comprised central memory CD4+ T cells from blood. The receptor set was obtained from a man under 40 with type 1 diabetes. Both conserved end residues are part of each CDR3. The D gene is left open where the match is weak. Expanded clones get a size class; other rows say once, few or many, or leave the size out.

CSVGGLAGADEQYF	TGCAGCGTTGGGGGACTAGCGGGAGCCGACGAGCAGTACTTC	TRBD2	.	TRBJ2-7	TRBV29-1
CASRLGTENEKLFF	TGCGCCAGCCGCCTCGGGACAGAAAATGAAAAACTGTTTTTT	TRBD1	few	TRBJ1-4	TRBV5-1
CASSLVSGEGTQYF	TGCGCCAGCAGCTTGGTGTCAGGGGAAGGGACCCAGTACTTC	.	few	TRBJ2-5	TRBV5-1
CASSTSLGGTNEKLFF	TGTGCCAGCAGTACTTCTTTAGGAGGCACTAATGAAAAACTGTTTTTT	.	few	TRBJ1-4	TRBV28
CASSRSGGDNEQFF	TGTGCCAGCAGCCGGTCCGGGGGAGACAATGAGCAGTTCTTC	.	few	TRBJ2-1	TRBV7-9
CASRYGQDNSYEQYF	TGTGCCAGCAGATACGGACAGGACAACTCCTACGAGCAGTACTTC	TRBD1	.	TRBJ2-7	TRBV28
CASSRGGGYGYTF	TGTGCCAGCAGCCGTGGAGGCGGCTATGGCTACACCTTC	.	.	TRBJ1-2	TRBV7-3
CAWGQSGANVLTF	TGTGCCTGGGGACAGTCTGGGGCCAACGTCCTGACTTTC	.	few	TRBJ2-6	TRBV30
CASSQAGDQPQHF	TGCGCCAGCAGCCAAGCAGGGGATCAGCCCCAGCATTTT	.	.	TRBJ1-5	TRBV4-3
CASERGSTDTQYF	TGTGCCAGTGAGCGGGGGAGCACAGATACGCAGTATTTT	TRBD2	many	TRBJ2-3	TRBV28
CASSQAAVGRPFF	TGTGCCAGCAGCCAAGCAGCCGTAGGGAGGCCGTTCTTC	.	few	TRBJ2-1	TRBV14
CSVVLSSSYEQYF	TGCAGCGTTGTGTTGAGTAGCTCCTACGAGCAGTACTTC	.	.	TRBJ2-7	TRBV29-1
CASSPGGTSGTQYF	TGTGCCAGCAGCCCTGGGGGGACTAGCGGGACCCAGTACTTC	TRBD2	.	TRBJ2-5	TRBV7-2